Presented here are 28 T cell receptor beta chains from one specimen sequenced in a study of radiotherapy plus CTLA-4 blockade in lung cancer. Clones were sequenced by immunoSEQ multiplex PCR, and TCRdb holds only the in-frame ones, with some missing. The table lists about 73,000 clones, around 86% of them singletons, with 40% in the top ten. Sequencing was performed on peripheral blood, taken from a patient treated with radiotherapy plus ipilimumab. These receptors all stem from a human donor with non-small cell lung cancer that progressed on radiotherapy plus ipilimumab.

There are a few counts of this clone. The CDR3 DNA reads as TGTGCCAGTAAAGTGGCCGCTAGCACAGATACGCAGTATTTT. Translating gives CASKVAASTDTQYF. This chain uses TRBV19 with TRBJ2-3; D unresolved. This CDR3 region has 14 residues. Trimming removed 7 bases from V and 0 bases from J, with 11 bases in between. The germline V gene encodes CDR1 LNHDA and CDR2 SQIVND (reference sequence).

J is TRBJ1-2 and V is TRBV27; 10 positions agree with TRBD1. CDR3 length: 17 residues. From germline, CDR1 is MNHEY and CDR2 SMNVEV (reference sequence). The ends lost 0 bases at V and 4 bases at J; junction bases unmatched: 8. The CDR3 sequence: CASSLSTQGQGIYGYTF. The CDR3 DNA reads TGTGCCAGCAGTTTATCGACCCAGGGACAGGGGATCTATGGCTACACCTTC.

The rearrangement links TRBV28 to TRBJ2-1; perhaps TRBD2 as D (5 bases). The CDR3 is made up of 14 amino acids. CDR1 MDHEN and CDR2 SYDVKM come from the germline V gene. Trimming stripped 6 bases from V and 7 bases from J, with 16 bases between. DNA for the CDR3: TGTGCCAGCAGGCCGGACTTCCTTGCGAATGAGCAGTTCTTC. It encodes CASRPDFLANEQFF. Full variable domain (rest looked up from reference TRBV28 and TRBJ2-1): DVKVTQSSRYLVKRTGEKVFLECVQDMDHENMFWYRQDPGLGLRLIYFSYDVKMKEKGDIPEGYSVSREKKERFSLILESASTNQTSMYLCASRPDFLANEQFFGPGTRLTVL.

The J gene is TRBJ2-3, the V gene TRBV7-2, with D possibly TRBD1 on 6 matching bases. V gave up 5 bases and J gave up 3 bases, with 18 bases separating them. The CDR3 is made up of 16 amino acids. Germline CDR1 and CDR2: SGHTA and FQGNSA. For the CDR3, the DNA is TGTGCCAGCAGCAAGAGCGCAGGGGTGGTGACAGATACGCAGTATTTT. Encoded protein: CASSKSAGVVTDTQYF.

The chain is built from TRBV5-1 and TRBJ1-5; D is unclear. CDR3 size: 13 residues. CDR1 and CDR2 from the germline V gene are SGHRS and YFSETQ. The CDR3 loop reads CDQPGDSNQPQHF. The CDR3 DNA reads as TGCGATCAGCCTGGAGATAGCAATCAGCCCCAGCATTTT.

The chain combines TRBV7-2 with TRBJ2-5, with D perhaps given as TRBD1 or TRBD2 (5 bases each). The germline CDR1 and CDR2 sequences are SGHTA and FQGNSA. V was shortened by 2 bases and J by 3 bases, with 13 bases between the two germline ends. This CDR3 contains 15 residues. The DNA for the CDR3 is TGTGCCAGCAGCTTACGCCGGGACGGCAAAGAGACCCAGTACTTC. Translation gives CASSLRRDGKETQYF.

V and J are TRBV18 and TRBJ1-5, with D uncertain. Germline CDR1 KGHSH, CDR2 LQKENI. Trimming shortened V by 1 base and J by 1 base, and 5 bases separated the two germline ends. The CDR3 sequence is 14 residues long. CDR3: CASSPQGSNQPQHF. DNA of the CDR3: TGTGCCAGCTCACCACAGGGAAGCAATCAGCCCCAGCATTTT.

J is TRBJ2-1 and V is TRBV7-9, with TRBD2 identical over 9 bases. CDR1 is SEHNR, CDR2 FQNEAQ, per germline (reference sequence). J lost 3 bases, V lost 3 bases, and 6 bases had no gene match. The length of the CDR3 is 16 residues. CDR3 sequence reads: CASSLISGRDYNEQFF. In nucleotides, the CDR3 is TGTGCCAGCAGCTTGATTAGCGGGAGAGACTACAATGAGCAGTTCTTC.

This chain joins TRBV27 and TRBJ1-4; D perhaps matches TRBD1 (6 bases). Germline CDR1 and CDR2: MNHEY and SMNVEV (reference sequence). V was trimmed by 5 bases and J by 5 bases, leaving 12 bases between them. This CDR3 region has 14 residues. CDR3 loop: CASSGTGMNEKLFF. CDR3 sequence (DNA): TGTGCCAGCAGTGGTACAGGGATGAATGAAAAACTGTTTTTT.

The chain links TRBV6-5 to TRBJ2-1; a weak D match, TRBD2 (6 bases). This CDR3 is 15 amino acids long. In germline, CDR1 is MNHEY, CDR2 SVGAGI. The germline V and J ends were trimmed by 6 bases and 3 bases, with 15 bases remaining between them. CDR3 in DNA: TGTGCCAGCAGCCACCGTAGCGGACGCTACAATGAGCAGTTCTTC. Translated: CASSHRSGRYNEQFF.

The J gene is TRBJ1-1, the V gene TRBV30; D is possibly TRBD1 (6 bases). CDR1 GTSNPN and CDR2 SVGIG come from the germline V gene (reference sequence). Trimming cost V 0 bases and J 0 bases, with 11 bases left between them. The CDR3 has 15 residues. DNA of the CDR3: TGTGCCTGGAGTGTACGAAGGGGGGTGAACACTGAAGCTTTCTTT. It codes for CAWSVRRGVNTEAFF.

This chain connects TRBV23-1 to TRBJ2-5; 7 bases line up with TRBD1. TRBV23-1 belongs to the ORF category, with a function that is uncertain. The V gene end was trimmed by 6 bases and the J gene end by 3 bases; junction bases not matched to a gene: 4. This CDR3 spans 13 amino acids. The CDR3 loop is CASSRDRKETQYF. The CDR3 DNA is TGCGCCAGCAGCCGGGACAGAAAAGAGACCCAGTACTTC.

The chain couples TRBV4-2 to TRBJ2-1, with no clear D. Trimming took 1 base from V and 5 from J, leaving 12 bases between them. The germline V gene encodes CDR1 LGHNA and CDR2 YNFKEQ. The CDR3 is made up of 15 amino acids. Here the CDR3 reads CASSQVESPDNEQFF. The CDR3, as DNA: TGTGCCAGCAGCCAAGTAGAGTCCCCGGACAATGAGCAGTTCTTC.

The chain combines TRBV5-6 with TRBJ2-1; no clear D. The CDR3 runs to 14 residues. From germline, CDR1 is SGHDT and CDR2 YYEEEE. V was pared by 2 bases and J by 5 bases, with 11 bases between. The chain's CDR3 is CASSLKELNNEQFF. CDR3 nucleotide sequence: TGTGCCAGCAGCTTAAAAGAGTTAAACAATGAGCAGTTCTTC.

This chain links TRBV2 with TRBJ2-5; 8 bases fit TRBD1. Losses at the gene ends were 1 base for V and 4 bases for J; bases not matched to a gene: 5. The CDR3 is 15 residues long. Germline CDR1 SNHLY, CDR2 FYNNEI. CDR3 residues: CASSEGDTGGETQYF. Here the CDR3 DNA reads TGTGCCAGCAGTGAAGGAGATACAGGGGGAGAGACCCAGTACTTC.

In DNA form, the CDR3 reads TGTGCCAGCAGTTCTAACAACTATGGCTACACCTTC. This codes for CASSSNNYGYTF. The rearrangement links TRBV28 to TRBJ1-2, with no clear D. Trimming took 4 bases from V and 2 from J, leaving 5 bases between them. Germline lookup yields CDR1 MDHEN and CDR2 SYDVKM. The CDR3 is made up of 12 amino acids.

The chain carries TRBV29-1 and TRBJ2-5; TRBD1 matches 8 bases. This CDR3 has 13 residues. V was pared by 4 bases and J by 4 bases, with 5 bases of the junction left unmatched. Germline V gene sequence: CDR1 SQVTM, CDR2 ANQGSEA. CDR3 sequence: CSVARGTGETQYF. The CDR3 bases are TGCAGCGTTGCCCGAGGGACAGGAGAGACCCAGTACTTC.

This clone was counted a single time. The rearrangement joins TRBV5-6 to TRBJ2-3, with D perhaps TRBD1 (6 bases). V dropped 3 bases and J dropped 5 bases, with 7 bases sitting between them. The CDR3 is made up of 12 amino acids. Germline loops: CDR1 SGHDT, CDR2 YYEEEE. The CDR3 spells CASSSQGDTQYF. The DNA for the CDR3 is TGTGCCAGCAGCTCACAGGGAGATACGCAGTATTTT.

CDR3 nucleotides: TGTGCCAGCAGTCAACGGGGCATCAATCAGCCCCAGCATTTT. Translation: CASSQRGINQPQHF. The V call is TRBV6-5, the J call TRBJ1-5, with D possibly being TRBD1 (5 bases). This CDR3 spans 14 amino acids. V lost 5 bases, J lost 3 bases, and 11 bases lay in between. Germline CDR1 reads MNHEY; CDR2 reads SVGAGI.

The chain couples TRBV5-1 to TRBJ2-3, with TRBD1 matching 12 bases. J lost 6 bases, V lost 4 bases, and 6 bases had no gene match. The CDR3 is 15 amino acids. Per germline, CDR1 SGHRS and CDR2 YFSETQ. The CDR3 spells CASSPGTGGYDTQYF. DNA of the CDR3: TGCGCCAGCAGCCCCGGGACAGGGGGCTACGATACGCAGTATTTT.

This clone was counted between two and nine times. The rearrangement uses TRBV5-6 and TRBJ2-7; D call uncertain. Germline V CDR1 and CDR2: SGHDT, YYEEEE. The CDR3 has 13 amino acids. Trimming stripped 2 bases from V and 3 bases from J, with 9 bases between. The CDR3 coding sequence is TGTGCCAGCAGCTTCTTTAATAGCTACGAGCAGTACTTC. Translated, it gives CASSFFNSYEQYF.

The V gene is TRBV6-5, the J gene TRBJ1-1; no reliable D call. Germline V gives CDR1 MNHEY, CDR2 SVGAGI. The V end was cut by 7 bases, the J end by 7 bases, with 10 bases between. CDR3 length: 11 residues. The CDR3 protein is CASIAGIEAFF. In DNA, the CDR3 is TGTGCCAGCATTGCCGGGATTGAAGCTTTCTTT.

The V call is TRBV15, the J call TRBJ2-3; D may be TRBD1 (6 bases). Trimming cost V 1 base and J 1 base, with 9 bases left between them. The V gene's germline CDR1 is LNHNV and CDR2 YYDKDF (reference sequence). CDR3 size: 15 residues. The CDR3 sequence is CATSRGRQGTDTQYF. As DNA, the CDR3 is TGTGCCACCAGCAGAGGTCGACAGGGCACAGATACGCAGTATTTT.

On this clone itself: The sample holds other DNA sequences that translate to the same CDR3. This chain uses TRBV27 with TRBJ1-1; D is possibly TRBD1 (5 bases). Trimming took off 8 bases at V and 4 bases at J, with 17 bases between the two ends. This CDR3 is 14 amino acids long. CDR1 MNHEY and CDR2 SMNVEV come from the germline V gene (reference sequence). CDR3: CASWTRMVGTEAFF. The CDR3 nucleotides are TGTGCCAGCTGGACACGGATGGTGGGCACTGAAGCTTTCTTT.

The V call is TRBV28, the J call TRBJ2-4; D is tentatively TRBD1 or TRBD2 (5 bases each). Germline CDR1 is MDHEN and CDR2 is SYDVKM. The CDR3 extends over 16 amino acids. V lost 3 bases and J 0 bases, leaving 12 bases between the germline ends. CDR3 in DNA: TGTGCCAGCAGTTTGGGACGGTTAGTAGCCAAAAACATTCAGTACTTC. It translates to CASSLGRLVAKNIQYF.

This clone was counted a few times. The chain employs TRBV7-9 and TRBJ1-3; possible D gene TRBD1, 5 bases. CDR3 length equals 15 residues. V dropped 0 bases and J dropped 1 base, with 7 bases sitting between them. Germline V gives CDR1 SEHNR, CDR2 FQNEAQ (reference sequence). The CDR3 coding sequence is TGTGCCAGCAGCTTAGCCGGACATTCTGGAAACACCATATATTTT. This encodes CASSLAGHSGNTIYF.

The chain recombines TRBV30 with TRBJ2-1, with 9 positions matching TRBD1. The ends lost 2 bases at V and 6 bases at J; junction bases unmatched: 5. There are 14 residues in the CDR3. Germline assignment: CDR1 GTSNPN and CDR2 SVGIG (reference sequence). The CDR3 here is CAWSIDRGVNEQFF. As DNA, the CDR3 is TGTGCCTGGAGTATTGACAGGGGGGTCAATGAGCAGTTCTTC.

This clone occurred once. CDR3: CASSHSGHYEQYV. The CDR3 region has the DNA TGTGCCAGCAGTCATTCAGGGCACTACGAGCAGTACGTC. This chain joins TRBV27 and TRBJ2-7; possibly TRBD1 for D (5 bases). The CDR3 covers 13 residues. The germline gives CDR1 MNHEY, CDR2 SMNVEV (reference sequence). The germline V and J ends were trimmed by 5 bases and 3 bases, with 11 bases remaining between them.